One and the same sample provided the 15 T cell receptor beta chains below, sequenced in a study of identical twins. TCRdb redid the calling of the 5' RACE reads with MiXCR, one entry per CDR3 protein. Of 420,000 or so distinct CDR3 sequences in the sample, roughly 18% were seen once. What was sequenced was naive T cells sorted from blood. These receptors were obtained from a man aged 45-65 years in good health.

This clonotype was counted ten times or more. In DNA form, the CDR3 reads TGCAGCGTAGCTAGCGGGAGTGGGCCTCGCACCGGGGAGCTGTTTTTT. It encodes CSVASGSGPRTGELFF. V is TRBV29-1 and J is TRBJ2-2, with 10 bases identical to TRBD2. The ends lost 6 bases at V and 4 bases at J; junction bases unmatched: 11. The V gene's germline CDR1 is SQVTM and CDR2 ANQGSEA. The CDR3 runs to 16 residues.

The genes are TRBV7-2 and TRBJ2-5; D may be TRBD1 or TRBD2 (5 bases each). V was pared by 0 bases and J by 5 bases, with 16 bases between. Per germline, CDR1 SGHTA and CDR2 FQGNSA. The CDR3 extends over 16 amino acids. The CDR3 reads CASSLARAREGETQYF. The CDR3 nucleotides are TGTGCCAGCAGCTTAGCGCGAGCGCGAGAGGGGGAGACCCAGTACTTC.

DNA of the CDR3: TGTGCCAGCAGCCCCAGACAGGGGGCTGAAGCTTTCTTT. It specifies CASSPRQGAEAFF. This chain joins TRBV7-9 and TRBJ1-1; 9 nucleotides line up with TRBD1. Germline lookup yields CDR1 SEHNR and CDR2 FQNEAQ (reference sequence). The CDR3 is 13 amino acids. With 5 bases clipped from V and 6 bases from J, the junction kept 4 bases outside the gene matches.

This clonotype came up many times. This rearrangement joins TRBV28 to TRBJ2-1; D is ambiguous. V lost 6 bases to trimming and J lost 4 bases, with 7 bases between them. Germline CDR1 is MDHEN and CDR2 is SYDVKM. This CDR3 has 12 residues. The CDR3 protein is CASSLRYNEQFF. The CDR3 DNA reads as TGTGCCAGCAGCCTTAGATACAATGAGCAGTTCTTC.

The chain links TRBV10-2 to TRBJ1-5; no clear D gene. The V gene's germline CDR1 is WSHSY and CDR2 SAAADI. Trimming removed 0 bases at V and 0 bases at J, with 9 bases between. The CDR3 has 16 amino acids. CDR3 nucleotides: TGCGCCAGCAGTGAGTCGAAAGGGTATAGCAATCAGCCCCAGCATTTT. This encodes CASSESKGYSNQPQHF.

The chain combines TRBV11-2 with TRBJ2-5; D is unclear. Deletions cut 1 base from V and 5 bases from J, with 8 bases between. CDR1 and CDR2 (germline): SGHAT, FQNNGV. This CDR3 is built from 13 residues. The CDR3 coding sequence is TGTGCCAGCAGCTTAGGTAGCCGGGAGACCCAGTACTTC. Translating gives CASSLGSRETQYF.

In nucleotides, the CDR3 is TGTGCCAGCAGCCACCCGGGACTAGCGGGGTCCTACGAGCAGTACTTC. Its protein is CASSHPGLAGSYEQYF. The chain employs TRBV6-2 or TRBV6-3 and TRBJ2-7, with 13 nucleotides matching TRBD2. After removal of 6 bases from V and 1 base from J, the junction contained 6 bases not matched to a gene. CDR3 length equals 16 residues. Germline V gene lookup returns CDR1 MNHEY and CDR2 SVGEGT.

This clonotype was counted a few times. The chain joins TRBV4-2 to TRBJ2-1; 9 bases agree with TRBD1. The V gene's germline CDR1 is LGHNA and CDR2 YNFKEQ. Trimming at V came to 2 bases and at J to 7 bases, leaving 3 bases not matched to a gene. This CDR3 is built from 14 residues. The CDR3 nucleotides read TGTGCCAGCAGCCAAACCGGGACAGGGAATGAGCAGTTCTTC. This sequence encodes CASSQTGTGNEQFF.

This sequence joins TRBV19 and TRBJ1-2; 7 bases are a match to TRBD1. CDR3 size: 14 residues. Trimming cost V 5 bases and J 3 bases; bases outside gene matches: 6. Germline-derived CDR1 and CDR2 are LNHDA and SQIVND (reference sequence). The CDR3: CASSLQGPHYGYTF. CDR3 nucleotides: TGTGCCAGTAGTCTACAGGGGCCTCACTATGGCTACACCTTC.

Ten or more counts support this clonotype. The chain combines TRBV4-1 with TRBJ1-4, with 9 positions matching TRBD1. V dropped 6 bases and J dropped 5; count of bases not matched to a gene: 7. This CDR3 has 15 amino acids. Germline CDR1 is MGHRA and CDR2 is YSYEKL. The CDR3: CASSLQTGGNEKLFF. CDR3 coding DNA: TGCGCCAGCAGTCTCCAGACAGGGGGAAATGAAAAACTGTTTTTT.

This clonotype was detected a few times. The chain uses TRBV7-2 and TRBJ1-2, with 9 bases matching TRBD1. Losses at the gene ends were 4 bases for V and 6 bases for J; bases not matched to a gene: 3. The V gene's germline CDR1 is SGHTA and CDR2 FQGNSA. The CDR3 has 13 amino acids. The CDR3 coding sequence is TGTGCCAGCAGCTACGGGACAGGGAATGGCTACACCTTC. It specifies CASSYGTGNGYTF.

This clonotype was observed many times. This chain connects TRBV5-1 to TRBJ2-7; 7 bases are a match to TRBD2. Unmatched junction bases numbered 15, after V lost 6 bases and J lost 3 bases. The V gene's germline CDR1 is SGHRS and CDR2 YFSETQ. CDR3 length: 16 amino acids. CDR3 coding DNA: TGCGCCAGCAAAACTACAGGCGGGGGTAAGATCTACGAGCAGTACTTC. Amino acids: CASKTTGGGKIYEQYF.

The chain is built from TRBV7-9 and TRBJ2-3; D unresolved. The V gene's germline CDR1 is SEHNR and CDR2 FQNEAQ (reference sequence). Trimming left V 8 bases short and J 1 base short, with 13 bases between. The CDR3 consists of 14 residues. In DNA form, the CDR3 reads TGTGCCAGCGGAGAGGACGGCCGCACAGATACGCAGTATTTT. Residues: CASGEDGRTDTQYF.

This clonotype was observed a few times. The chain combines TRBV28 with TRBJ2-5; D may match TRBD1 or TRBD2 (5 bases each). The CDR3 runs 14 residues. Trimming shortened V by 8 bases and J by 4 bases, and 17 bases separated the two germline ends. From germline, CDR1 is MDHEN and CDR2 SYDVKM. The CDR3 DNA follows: TGTGCCAGCTGGGGGTCCCTGGATGGAGAGACCCAGTACTTC. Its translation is CASWGSLDGETQYF.

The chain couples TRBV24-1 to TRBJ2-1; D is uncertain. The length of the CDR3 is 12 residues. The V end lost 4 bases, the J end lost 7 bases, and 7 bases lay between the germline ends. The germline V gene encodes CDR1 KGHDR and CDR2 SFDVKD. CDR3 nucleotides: TGTGCCACCAGTGAGGGGATAAATGAGCAGTTCTTC. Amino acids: CATSEGINEQFF.